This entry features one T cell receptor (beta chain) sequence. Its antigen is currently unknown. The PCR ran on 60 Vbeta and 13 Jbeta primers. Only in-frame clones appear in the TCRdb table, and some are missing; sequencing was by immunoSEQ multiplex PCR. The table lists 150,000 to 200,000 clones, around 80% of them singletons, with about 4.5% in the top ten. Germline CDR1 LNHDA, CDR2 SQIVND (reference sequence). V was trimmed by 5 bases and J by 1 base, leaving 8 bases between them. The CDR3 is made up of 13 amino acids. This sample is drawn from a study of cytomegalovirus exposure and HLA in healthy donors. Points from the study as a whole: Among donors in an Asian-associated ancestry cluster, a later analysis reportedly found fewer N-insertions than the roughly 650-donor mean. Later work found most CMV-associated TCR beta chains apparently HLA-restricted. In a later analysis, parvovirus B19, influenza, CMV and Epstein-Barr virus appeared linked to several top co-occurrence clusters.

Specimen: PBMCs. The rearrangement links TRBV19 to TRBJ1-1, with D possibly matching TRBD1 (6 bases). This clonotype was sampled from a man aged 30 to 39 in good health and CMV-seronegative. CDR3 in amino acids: CASSQQGNTEAFF. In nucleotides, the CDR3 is TGTGCCAGTAGTCAACAGGGGAACACTGAAGCTTTCTTT.